These 6 T cell receptor beta chains came from one sample sequenced in a study of OX40 agonist ivuxolimab in advanced cancers. This table comes from immunoSEQ multiplex PCR, and its TCRdb copy is limited to in-frame clones, with some not included. The repertoire includes roughly 100,000 clones, 90% of them detected once, and about 1.5% sits in the top ten. This sample comprised CD4+ or CD8+ T cells sorted from blood, obtained in a trial of the OX40 agonist ivuxolimab. These receptors all come from an adult with an advanced solid tumor such as melanoma, head and neck, liver or kidney cancer.

This clone was recorded a few times. The chain combines TRBV6-5 with TRBJ1-2, with a possible D match to TRBD1 (5 bases). This CDR3 spans 12 amino acids. Per the germline V gene, CDR1 is MNHEY and CDR2 is SVGAGI. Trimming shortened V by 5 bases and J by 6 bases, and 10 bases separated the two germline ends. The CDR3 loop reads CASSDRINGYTF. For the CDR3, the DNA is TGTGCCAGCAGTGACAGAATTAATGGCTACACCTTC.

The J gene is TRBJ2-7, the V gene TRBV30, with TRBD1 matching 9 bases. The V and J ends lost 5 bases and 3 bases, in that order; junction bases with no gene match: 5. The CDR3 spans 13 residues. The germline V gene has CDR1 GTSNPN and CDR2 SVGIG (reference sequence). CDR3: CAWAGTGSYEQYF. CDR3 bases: TGTGCCTGGGCCGGGACAGGGAGCTACGAGCAGTACTTC.

V gene TRBV7-6 combines with J gene TRBJ1-2; no clear D. V lost 8 bases to trimming and J lost 6 bases, with 19 bases between them. The CDR3 sequence is 14 residues long. Germline assignment: CDR1 SGHVS and CDR2 FNYEAQ. CDR3 bases: TGTGCCAGCTCCAGGCGCTCCTTCGGGGATGGCTACACCTTC. It translates to CASSRRSFGDGYTF.

The chain carries TRBV5-1 and TRBJ2-7, with a possible D match to TRBD1 (6 bases). The CDR3 totals 18 residues. Trimming took off 1 base at V and 2 bases at J, with 22 bases between the two ends. Germline V gives CDR1 SGHRS, CDR2 YFSETQ. The CDR3 sequence: CASSLTILGQGIAYEQYF. In DNA form, the CDR3 reads TGCGCCAGCAGCTTGACGATACTTGGGCAGGGGATCGCCTACGAGCAGTACTTC. The full variable domain, with the rest looked up from reference TRBV5-1 and TRBJ2-7, is KAGVTQTPRYLIKTRGQQVTLSCSPISGHRSVSWYQQTPGQGLQFLFEYFSETQRNKGNFPGRFSGRQFSNSRSEMNVSTLELGDSALYLCASSLTILGQGIAYEQYFGPGTRLTVT.

The gene calls are TRBV5-1 and TRBJ2-3, with 9 bases fitting TRBD2. The J segment lost 1 base and the V segment lost 4 bases, leaving 10 bases of the junction unmatched. The length of the CDR3 is 17 residues. Germline V gene data show CDR1 as SGHRS and CDR2 as YFSETQ. CDR3 bases: TGCGCCAGCAGCCGGGGAACCATAGCGGGGGGCACAGATACGCAGTATTTT. Translating gives CASSRGTIAGGTDTQYF.

The chain has TRBV9 and TRBJ1-2; 12 bases are shared with TRBD1. V lost 4 bases and J lost 4; bases outside the gene matches: 11. The CDR3 totals 17 residues. Germline V lookup: CDR1 SGDLS, CDR2 YYNGEE. This chain's CDR3 is CASSKTGTGGDFYGYTF. The CDR3 DNA reads TGTGCCAGCAGCAAAACCGGGACAGGGGGCGACTTCTATGGCTACACCTTC.